This TCR beta chain was sequenced during a study of blood T cell repertoires in COVID-19. This clone was counted only a few times. Germline CDR1 reads SQVTM; CDR2 reads ANQGSEA. V lost 6 bases and J lost 0, with 19 bases in between. The CDR3 is 16 amino acids. The assay was immunoSEQ multiplex PCR, and TCRdb's table has in-frame clones only and misses some. The sample carries roughly 190,000 clones, about 85% recorded once. This TCR was recovered from a man younger than 45 with acute or convalescent COVID-19. The V and J genes are TRBV29-1 and TRBJ2-3; D unclear. The sample consisted of peripheral blood. The CDR3 DNA reads TGCAGCGTCCCCTGGCACCCCGTCTCTAGCACAGATACGCAGTATTTT. It yields the protein CSVPWHPVSSTDTQYF.